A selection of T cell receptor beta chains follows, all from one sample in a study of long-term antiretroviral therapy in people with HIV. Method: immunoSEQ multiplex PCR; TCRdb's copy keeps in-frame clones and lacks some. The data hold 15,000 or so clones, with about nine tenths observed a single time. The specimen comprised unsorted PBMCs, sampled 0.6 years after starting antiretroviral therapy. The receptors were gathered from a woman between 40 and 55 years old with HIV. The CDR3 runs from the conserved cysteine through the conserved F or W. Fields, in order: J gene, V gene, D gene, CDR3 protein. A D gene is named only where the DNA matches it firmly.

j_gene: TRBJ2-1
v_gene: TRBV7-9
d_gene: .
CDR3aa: CASSLARATRWYNEQFF

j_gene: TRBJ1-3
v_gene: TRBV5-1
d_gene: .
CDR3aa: CASRRNSGNTIYF

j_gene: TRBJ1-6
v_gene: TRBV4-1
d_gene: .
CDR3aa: CASSQVLRDAPLHF

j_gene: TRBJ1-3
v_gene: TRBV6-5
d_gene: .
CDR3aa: CASSYSWNSGNTIYF

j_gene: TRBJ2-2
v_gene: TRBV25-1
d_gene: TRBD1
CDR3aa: CASSAGQATNTGELFF

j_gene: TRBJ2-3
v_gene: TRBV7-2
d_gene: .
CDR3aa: CASSLVSPFREEADTQYF

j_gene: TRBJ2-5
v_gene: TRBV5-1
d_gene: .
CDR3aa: CASSLEDSQQETQYF

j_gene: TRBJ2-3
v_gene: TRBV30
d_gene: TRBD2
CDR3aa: CAWSYGLADTQYF

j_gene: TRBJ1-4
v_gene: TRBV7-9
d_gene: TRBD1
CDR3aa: CASSLTGTGTTNEKLFF

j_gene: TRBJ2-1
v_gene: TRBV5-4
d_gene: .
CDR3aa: CASTIIGLYDNEQFF

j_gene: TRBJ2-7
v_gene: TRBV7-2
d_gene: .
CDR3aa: CASSLAGGAYEQYF

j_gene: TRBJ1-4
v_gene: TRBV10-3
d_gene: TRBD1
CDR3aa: CAISESAGGLRTNEKLFF

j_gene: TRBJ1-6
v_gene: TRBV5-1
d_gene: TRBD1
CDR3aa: CASSLSVQGAAKNNSPLHF

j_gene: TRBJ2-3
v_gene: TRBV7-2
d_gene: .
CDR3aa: CASSSAPGATDTQYF

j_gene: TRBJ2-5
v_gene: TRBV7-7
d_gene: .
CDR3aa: CASSHRRDRQETQYF

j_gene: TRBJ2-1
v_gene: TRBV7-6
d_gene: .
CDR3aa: CASSLGNGNYNEQFF

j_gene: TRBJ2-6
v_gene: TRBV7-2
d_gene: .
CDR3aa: CASSSEGRGSTGGANVLTF

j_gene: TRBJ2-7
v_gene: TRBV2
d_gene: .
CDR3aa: CASSELRAGVDEQYF

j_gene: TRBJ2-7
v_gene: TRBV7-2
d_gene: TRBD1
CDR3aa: CASSLGTGVLEQYF

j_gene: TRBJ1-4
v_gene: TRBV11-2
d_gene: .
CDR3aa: CASSLGVRGPDEKLFF

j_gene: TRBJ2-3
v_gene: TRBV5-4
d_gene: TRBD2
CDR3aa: CASSLAIAAGGGTQYF

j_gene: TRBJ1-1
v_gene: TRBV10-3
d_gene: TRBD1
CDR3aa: CAITEDRGRDTEAFF

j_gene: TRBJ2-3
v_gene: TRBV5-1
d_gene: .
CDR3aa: CASSFETWNPDTQYF

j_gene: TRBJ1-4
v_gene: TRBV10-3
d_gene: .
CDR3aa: CAISEPNEKLFF

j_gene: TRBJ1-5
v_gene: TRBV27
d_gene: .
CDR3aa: CASSFQGNQPQHF

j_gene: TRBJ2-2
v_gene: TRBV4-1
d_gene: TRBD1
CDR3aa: CASRGTGRTGELFF

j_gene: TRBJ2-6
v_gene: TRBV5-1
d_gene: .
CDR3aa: CASSLDGSGANVLTF

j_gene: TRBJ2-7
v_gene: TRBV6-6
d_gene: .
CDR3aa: CASSYGQGSPYEQYF

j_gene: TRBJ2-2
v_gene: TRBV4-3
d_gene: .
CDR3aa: CASSQSRVLTGELFF

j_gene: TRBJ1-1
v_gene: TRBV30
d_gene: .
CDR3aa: CAWIGSGFTSAFF

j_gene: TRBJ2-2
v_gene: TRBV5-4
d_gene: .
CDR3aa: CASSIQFANTGELFF

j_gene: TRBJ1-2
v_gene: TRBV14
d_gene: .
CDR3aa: CASSQDPNYGYTF

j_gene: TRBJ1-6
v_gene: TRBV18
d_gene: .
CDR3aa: CASSPGWSPLHF

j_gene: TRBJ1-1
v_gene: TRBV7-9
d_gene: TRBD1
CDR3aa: CAMGVGGAGNTEAFF

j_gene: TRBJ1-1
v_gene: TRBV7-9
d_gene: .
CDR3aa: CASSLGGGSLNTEAFF

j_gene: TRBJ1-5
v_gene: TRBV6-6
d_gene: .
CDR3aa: CASMGGGAQPQHF

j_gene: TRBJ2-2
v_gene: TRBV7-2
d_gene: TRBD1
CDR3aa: CASSGQGGLSTGELFF

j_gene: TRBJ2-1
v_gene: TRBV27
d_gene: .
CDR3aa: CASSLQSAGSNEQFF

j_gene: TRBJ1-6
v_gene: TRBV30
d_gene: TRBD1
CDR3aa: CAWSLQTGTASPLHF

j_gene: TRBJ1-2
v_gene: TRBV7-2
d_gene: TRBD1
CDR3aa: CASSPRQGAGYTF

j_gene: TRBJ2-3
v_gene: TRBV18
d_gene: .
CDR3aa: CASSAGSLMADTQYF

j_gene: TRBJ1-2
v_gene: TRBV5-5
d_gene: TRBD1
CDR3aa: CASSSGTGTFYGYTF

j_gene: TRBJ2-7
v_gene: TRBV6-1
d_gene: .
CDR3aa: CASSRDLYEQYF

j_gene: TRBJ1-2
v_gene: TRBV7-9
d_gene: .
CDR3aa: CASSLANLYGYTF

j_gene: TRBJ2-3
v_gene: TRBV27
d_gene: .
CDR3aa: CASSAEDTQYF

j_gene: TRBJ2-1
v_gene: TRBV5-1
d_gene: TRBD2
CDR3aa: CASSFPSGGPEEQFF

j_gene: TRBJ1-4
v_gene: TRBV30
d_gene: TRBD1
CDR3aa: CAWSVLGQGAEKLFF

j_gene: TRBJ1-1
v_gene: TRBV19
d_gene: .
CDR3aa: CASSITKNTEAFF

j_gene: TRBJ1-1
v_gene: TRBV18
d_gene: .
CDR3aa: CASSPQTPGTNTEAFF

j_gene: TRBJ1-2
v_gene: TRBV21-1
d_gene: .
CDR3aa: CASSKGRRGYTF

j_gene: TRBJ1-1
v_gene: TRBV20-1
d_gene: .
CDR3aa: CSARWNTEAFF

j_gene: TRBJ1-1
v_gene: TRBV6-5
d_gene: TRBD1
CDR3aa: CASTGGPLNTEAFF

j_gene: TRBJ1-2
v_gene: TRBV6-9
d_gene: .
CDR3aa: CASATGWSGYTF

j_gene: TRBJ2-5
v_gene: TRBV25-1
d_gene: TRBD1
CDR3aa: CASLPGTEETQYF

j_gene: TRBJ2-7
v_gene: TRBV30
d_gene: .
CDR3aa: CAWTGGYEQYF